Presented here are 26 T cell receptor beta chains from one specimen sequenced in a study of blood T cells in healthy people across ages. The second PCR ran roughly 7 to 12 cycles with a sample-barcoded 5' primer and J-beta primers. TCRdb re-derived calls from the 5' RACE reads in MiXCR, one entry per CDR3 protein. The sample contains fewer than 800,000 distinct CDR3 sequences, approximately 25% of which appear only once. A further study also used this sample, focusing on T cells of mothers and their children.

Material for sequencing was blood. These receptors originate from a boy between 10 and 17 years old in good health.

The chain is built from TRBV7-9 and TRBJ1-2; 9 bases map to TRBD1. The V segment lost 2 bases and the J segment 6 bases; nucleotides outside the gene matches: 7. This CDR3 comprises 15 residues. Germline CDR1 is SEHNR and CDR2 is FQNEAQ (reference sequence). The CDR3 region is CASSLTGTGSHGYTF. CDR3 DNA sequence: TGTGCCAGCAGCTTAACCGGGACAGGGTCGCATGGCTACACCTTC.

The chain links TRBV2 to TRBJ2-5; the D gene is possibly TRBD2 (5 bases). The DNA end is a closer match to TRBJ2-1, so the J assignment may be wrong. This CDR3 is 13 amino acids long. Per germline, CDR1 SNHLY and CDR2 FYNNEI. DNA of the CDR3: TGTGCCAGCAGTGAAACTAGTGGGAATGAGCAGTTCTTC. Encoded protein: CASSETSGNEQFF.

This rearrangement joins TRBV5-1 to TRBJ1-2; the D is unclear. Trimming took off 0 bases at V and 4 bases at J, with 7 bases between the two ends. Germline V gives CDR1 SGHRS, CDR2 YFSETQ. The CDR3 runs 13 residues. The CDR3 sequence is CASSLDPAYGYTF. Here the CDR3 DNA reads TGCGCCAGCAGCTTGGACCCGGCCTATGGCTACACCTTC.

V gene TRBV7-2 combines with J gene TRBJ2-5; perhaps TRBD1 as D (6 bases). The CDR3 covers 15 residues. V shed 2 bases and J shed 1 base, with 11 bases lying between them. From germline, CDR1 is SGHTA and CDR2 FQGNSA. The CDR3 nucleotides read TGTGCCAGCAGCTTAATTCTACAGGGCCAAGAGACCCAGTACTTC. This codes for CASSLILQGQETQYF.

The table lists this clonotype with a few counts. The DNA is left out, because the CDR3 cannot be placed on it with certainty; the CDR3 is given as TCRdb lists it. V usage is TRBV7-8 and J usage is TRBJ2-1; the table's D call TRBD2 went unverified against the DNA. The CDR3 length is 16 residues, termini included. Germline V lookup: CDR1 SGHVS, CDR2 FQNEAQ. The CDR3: CASSFLWIAGDNEQFF.

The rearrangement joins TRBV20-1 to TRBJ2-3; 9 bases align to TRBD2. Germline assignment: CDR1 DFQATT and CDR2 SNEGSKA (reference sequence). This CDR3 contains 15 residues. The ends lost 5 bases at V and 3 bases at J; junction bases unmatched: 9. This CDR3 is CSAYGLAGVTDTQYF. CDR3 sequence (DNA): TGCAGTGCTTATGGTTTAGCGGGAGTGACAGATACGCAGTATTTT.

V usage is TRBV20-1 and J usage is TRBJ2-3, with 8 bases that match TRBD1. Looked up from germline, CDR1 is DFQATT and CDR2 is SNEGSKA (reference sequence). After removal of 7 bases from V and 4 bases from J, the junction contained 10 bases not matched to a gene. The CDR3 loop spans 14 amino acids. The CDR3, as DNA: TGCAGTGGTGAGGACAGGGATCTATCAGATACGCAGTATTTT. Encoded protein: CSGEDRDLSDTQYF.

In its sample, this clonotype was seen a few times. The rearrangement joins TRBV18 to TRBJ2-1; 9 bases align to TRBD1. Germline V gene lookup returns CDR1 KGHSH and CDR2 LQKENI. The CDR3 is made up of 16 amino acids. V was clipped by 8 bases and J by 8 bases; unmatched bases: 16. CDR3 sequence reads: CASPAYLTGGVDEQFF. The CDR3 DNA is TGTGCCAGCCCAGCCTATCTGACAGGGGGTGTCGATGAGCAGTTCTTC.

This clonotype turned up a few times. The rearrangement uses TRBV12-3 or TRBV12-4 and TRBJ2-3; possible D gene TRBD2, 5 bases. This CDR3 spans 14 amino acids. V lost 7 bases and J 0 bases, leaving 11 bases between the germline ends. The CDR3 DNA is TGTGCCAGCACGTCGGGATCTAGCACAGATACGCAGTATTTT. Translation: CASTSGSSTDTQYF.

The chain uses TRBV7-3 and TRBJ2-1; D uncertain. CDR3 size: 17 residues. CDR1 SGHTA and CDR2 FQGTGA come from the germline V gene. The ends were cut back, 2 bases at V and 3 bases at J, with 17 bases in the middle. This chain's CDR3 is CASSLGGPLGDYNEQFF. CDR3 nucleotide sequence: TGTGCCAGCAGCTTAGGCGGCCCATTGGGTGACTACAATGAGCAGTTCTTC.

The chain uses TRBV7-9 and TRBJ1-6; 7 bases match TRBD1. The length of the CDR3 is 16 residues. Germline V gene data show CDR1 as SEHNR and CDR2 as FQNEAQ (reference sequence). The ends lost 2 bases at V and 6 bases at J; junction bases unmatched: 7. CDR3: CASSLHEGQLNSPLHF. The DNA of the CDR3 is TGTGCCAGCAGCTTACATGAGGGACAGCTTAATTCACCCCTCCACTTT. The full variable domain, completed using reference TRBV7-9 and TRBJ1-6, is DTGVSQNPRHKITKRGQNVTFRCDPISEHNRLYWYRQTLGQGPEFLTYFQNEAQLEKSRLLSDRFSAERPKGSFSTLEIQRTEQGDSAMYLCASSLHEGQLNSPLHFGNGTRLTVT.

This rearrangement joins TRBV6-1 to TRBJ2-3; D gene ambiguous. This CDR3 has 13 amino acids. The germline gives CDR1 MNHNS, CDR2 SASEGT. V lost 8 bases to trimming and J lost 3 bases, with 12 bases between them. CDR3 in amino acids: CASPPPKTDTQYF. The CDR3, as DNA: TGTGCCAGCCCACCCCCTAAAACAGATACGCAGTATTTT.

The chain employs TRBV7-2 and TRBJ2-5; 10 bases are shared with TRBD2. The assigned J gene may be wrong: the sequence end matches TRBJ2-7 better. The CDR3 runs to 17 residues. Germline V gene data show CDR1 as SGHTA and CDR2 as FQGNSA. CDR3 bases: TGTGCCAGCAGCTCGCTATTAGCGGGGGGAGGGGCCTACGAGCAGTACTTC. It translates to CASSSLLAGGGAYEQYF.

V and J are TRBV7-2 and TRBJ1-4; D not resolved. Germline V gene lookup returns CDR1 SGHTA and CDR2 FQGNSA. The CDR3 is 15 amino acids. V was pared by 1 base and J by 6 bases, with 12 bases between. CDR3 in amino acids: CASSLDMGFDEKLFF. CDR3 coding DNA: TGTGCCAGCAGCTTAGATATGGGGTTCGATGAAAAACTGTTTTTT.

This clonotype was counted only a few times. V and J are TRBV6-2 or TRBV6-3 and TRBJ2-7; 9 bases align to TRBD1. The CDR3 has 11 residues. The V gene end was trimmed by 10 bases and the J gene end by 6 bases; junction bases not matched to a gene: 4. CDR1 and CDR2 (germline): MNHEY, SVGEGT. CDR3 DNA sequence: TGTGCCACGGGACAGGGTGGCGAGCAGTACTTC. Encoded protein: CATGQGGEQYF.

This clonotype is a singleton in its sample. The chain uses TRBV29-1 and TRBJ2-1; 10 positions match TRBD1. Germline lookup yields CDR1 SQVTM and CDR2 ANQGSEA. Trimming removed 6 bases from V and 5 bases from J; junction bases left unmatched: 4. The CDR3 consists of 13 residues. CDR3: CSVDRGNNNEQFF. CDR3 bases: TGCAGCGTGGACAGGGGGAATAACAATGAGCAGTTCTTC.

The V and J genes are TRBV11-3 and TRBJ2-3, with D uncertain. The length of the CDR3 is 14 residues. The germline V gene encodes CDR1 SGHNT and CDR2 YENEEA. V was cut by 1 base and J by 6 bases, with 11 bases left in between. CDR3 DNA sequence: TGTGCCAGCAGCTTAGCTACCCAGGTGGATACGCAGTATTTT. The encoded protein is CASSLATQVDTQYF.

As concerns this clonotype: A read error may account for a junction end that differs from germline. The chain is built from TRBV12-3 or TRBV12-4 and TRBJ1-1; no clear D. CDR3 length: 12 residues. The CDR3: CASCFEFTEAFF. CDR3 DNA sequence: TGTGCCAGCTGTTTTGAGTTCACTGAAGCTTTCTTT.

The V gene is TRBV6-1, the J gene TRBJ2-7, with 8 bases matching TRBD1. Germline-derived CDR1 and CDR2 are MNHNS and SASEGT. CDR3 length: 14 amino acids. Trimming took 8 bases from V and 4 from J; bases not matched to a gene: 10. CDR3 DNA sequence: TGTGCCAGCGCTCTTCGGGACAGGACGTACGAGCAGTACTTC. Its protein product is CASALRDRTYEQYF.

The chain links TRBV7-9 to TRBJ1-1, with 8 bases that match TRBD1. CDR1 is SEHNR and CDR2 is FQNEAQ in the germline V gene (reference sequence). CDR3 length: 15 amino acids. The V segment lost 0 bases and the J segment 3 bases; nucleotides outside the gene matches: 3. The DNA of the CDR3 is TGTGCCAGCAGCTTAGCGCTGGGACAGGACACTGAAGCTTTCTTT. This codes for CASSLALGQDTEAFF.

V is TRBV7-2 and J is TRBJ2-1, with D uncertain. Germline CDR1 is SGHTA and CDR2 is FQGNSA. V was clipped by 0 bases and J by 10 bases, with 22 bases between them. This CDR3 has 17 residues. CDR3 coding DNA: TGTGCCAGCAGCTTAGCGAGGCTAGACCTGTCCCTAAGGGAGCAGTTCTTC. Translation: CASSLARLDLSLREQFF. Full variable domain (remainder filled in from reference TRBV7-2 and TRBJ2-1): GAGVSQSPSNKVTEKGKDVELRCDPISGHTALYWYRQSLGQGLEFLIYFQGNSAPDKSGLPSDRFSAERTGGSVSTLTIQRTQQEDSAVYLCASSLARLDLSLREQFFGPGTRLTVL.

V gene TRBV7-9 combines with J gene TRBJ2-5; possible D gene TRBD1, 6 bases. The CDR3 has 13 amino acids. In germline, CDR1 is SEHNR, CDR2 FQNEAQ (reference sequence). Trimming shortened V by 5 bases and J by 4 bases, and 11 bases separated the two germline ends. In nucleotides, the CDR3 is TGTGCCAGCAGCCCCAGGGGAACAGAGACCCAGTACTTC. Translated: CASSPRGTETQYF.

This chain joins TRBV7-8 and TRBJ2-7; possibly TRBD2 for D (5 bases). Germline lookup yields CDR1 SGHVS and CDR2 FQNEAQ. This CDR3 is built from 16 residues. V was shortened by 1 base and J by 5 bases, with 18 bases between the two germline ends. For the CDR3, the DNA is TGTGCCAGCAGCTTAGTTACCGGCGGGTCTGAGCACGAGCAGTACTTC. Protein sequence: CASSLVTGGSEHEQYF.

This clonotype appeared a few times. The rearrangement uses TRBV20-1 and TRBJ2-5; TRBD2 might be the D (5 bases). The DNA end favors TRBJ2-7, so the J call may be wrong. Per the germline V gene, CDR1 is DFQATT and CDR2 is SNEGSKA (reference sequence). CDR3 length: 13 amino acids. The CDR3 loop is CSAETGTNYEQYF. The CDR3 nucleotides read TGCAGTGCCGAGACGGGAACAAATTACGAGCAGTACTTC.

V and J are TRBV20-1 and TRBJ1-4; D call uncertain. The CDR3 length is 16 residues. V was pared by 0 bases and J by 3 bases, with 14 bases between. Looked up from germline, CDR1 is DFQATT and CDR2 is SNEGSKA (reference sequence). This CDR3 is CSARDKWKPSNEKLFF. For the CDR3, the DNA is TGCAGTGCTAGAGATAAGTGGAAGCCATCTAATGAAAAACTGTTTTTT.

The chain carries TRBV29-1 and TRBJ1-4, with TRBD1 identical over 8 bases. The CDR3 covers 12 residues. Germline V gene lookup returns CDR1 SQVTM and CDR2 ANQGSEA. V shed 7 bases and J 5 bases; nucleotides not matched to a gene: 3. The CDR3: CSGRQGNEKLFF. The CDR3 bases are TGCAGCGGACGACAGGGGAATGAAAAACTGTTTTTT.